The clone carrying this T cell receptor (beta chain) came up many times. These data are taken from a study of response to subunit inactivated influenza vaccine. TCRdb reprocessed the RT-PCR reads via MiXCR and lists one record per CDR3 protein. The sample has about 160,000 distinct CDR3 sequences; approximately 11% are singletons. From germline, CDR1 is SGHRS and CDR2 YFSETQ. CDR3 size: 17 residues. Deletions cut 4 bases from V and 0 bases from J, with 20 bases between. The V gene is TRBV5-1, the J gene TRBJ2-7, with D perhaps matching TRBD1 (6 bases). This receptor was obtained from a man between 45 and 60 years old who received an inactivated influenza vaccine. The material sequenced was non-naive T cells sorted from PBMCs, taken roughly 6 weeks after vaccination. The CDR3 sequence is CASSTISTGSLSYEQYF. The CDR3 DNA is TGCGCCAGCAGCACAATATCGACAGGTTCCCTCTCCTACGAGCAGTACTTC.